A single sample is the source of the 29 T cell receptor beta chains below, sequenced in a study of siplizumab effects on memory and regulatory T cells. Sequencing was performed with immunoSEQ multiplex PCR; in TCRdb, only in-frame clones are kept and a portion is missing. This table has roughly 100,000 clones, around 90% appearing once. Sequenced: CD4+ T cells sorted from blood. These receptors were taken from a human donor in good health.

The chain couples TRBV10-2 to TRBJ2-1; TRBD2 is a possible D gene (5 bases). V lost 5 bases and J lost 10, with 15 bases in between. This CDR3 is built from 13 residues. CDR1 is WSHSY and CDR2 is SAAADI in the germline V gene. The CDR3 nucleotides are TGCGCCAGCAGTCATGACTCCGGCGGGGAGCAGTTCTTC. This codes for CASSHDSGGEQFF.

The chain is built from TRBV15 and TRBJ2-5; a possible D gene is TRBD1 (5 bases). The V gene's germline CDR1 is LNHNV and CDR2 YYDKDF (reference sequence). Trimming cost V 0 bases and J 5 bases, with 16 bases left between them. This CDR3 region has 16 residues. The CDR3, as DNA: TGTGCCACCAGCAGAGATCTGCAGGGATTCGGGGAGACCCAGTACTTC. This encodes CATSRDLQGFGETQYF.

The chain links TRBV28 to TRBJ1-1; a possible D gene is TRBD1 (6 bases). CDR1 MDHEN and CDR2 SYDVKM come from the germline V gene. The CDR3 sequence is 14 residues long. V lost 6 bases to trimming and J lost 2 bases, with 13 bases between them. The CDR3 sequence: CASRAGARNTEAFF. The CDR3 DNA reads TGTGCCAGCAGGGCGGGGGCGCGAAACACTGAAGCTTTCTTT. Looking up the rest from reference TRBV28 and TRBJ1-1 gives the full variable domain: DVKVTQSSRYLVKRTGEKVFLECVQDMDHENMFWYRQDPGLGLRLIYFSYDVKMKEKGDIPEGYSVSREKKERFSLILESASTNQTSMYLCASRAGARNTEAFFGQGTRLTVV.

In nucleotides, the CDR3 is TGCGCCAGCAGCTTGGGAACTAATGAAAAACTGTTTTTT. Translating it yields CASSLGTNEKLFF. This chain uses TRBV5-1 with TRBJ1-4, with unresolved D. Germline V gene lookup returns CDR1 SGHRS and CDR2 YFSETQ. V was trimmed by 0 bases and J by 1 base, leaving 1 base between them. The CDR3 covers 13 residues. Using reference TRBV5-1 and TRBJ1-4 for the parts outside the CDR3, the full variable domain is KAGVTQTPRYLIKTRGQQVTLSCSPISGHRSVSWYQQTPGQGLQFLFEYFSETQRNKGNFPGRFSGRQFSNSRSEMNVSTLELGDSALYLCASSLGTNEKLFFGSGTQLSVL.

The rearrangement uses TRBV28 and TRBJ1-2; 9 nucleotides line up with TRBD1. Germline CDR1 reads MDHEN; CDR2 reads SYDVKM. The length of the CDR3 is 14 residues. Unmatched junction bases numbered 8, after V lost 5 bases and J lost 7 bases. CDR3 region: CASSPGTGPSGYTF. As DNA, the CDR3 is TGTGCCAGCAGTCCCGGGACAGGGCCGAGTGGCTACACCTTC.

The V and J genes are TRBV28 and TRBJ1-5; D is ambiguous. Trimming cost V 3 bases and J 5 bases, with 14 bases left between them. The CDR3 is 15 residues long. Germline V gives CDR1 MDHEN, CDR2 SYDVKM. The CDR3 DNA reads TGTGCCAGCAGTTTGGAGTCAACTTATTATCAGCCCCAGCATTTT. Protein: CASSLESTYYQPQHF.

V is TRBV28 and J is TRBJ1-2; D perhaps matches TRBD1 (5 bases). The CDR3 extends over 15 amino acids. V gave up 2 bases and J gave up 4 bases, with 14 bases separating them. The V gene's germline CDR1 is MDHEN and CDR2 SYDVKM. CDR3 DNA sequence: TGTGCCAGCAGTTTACCTACCGGGACGGCCTATGGCTACACCTTC. Its translation is CASSLPTGTAYGYTF.

As DNA, the CDR3 is TGCGCCAGCAGCTTGGGGGGACCTGAGGATACGCAGTATTTT. Translation gives CASSLGGPEDTQYF. The chain is built from TRBV5-1 and TRBJ2-3; D is possibly TRBD1 or TRBD2 (5 bases each). From germline, CDR1 is SGHRS and CDR2 YFSETQ. CDR3 length equals 14 residues. V was shortened by 0 bases and J by 6 bases, with 11 bases between the two germline ends.

The chain recombines TRBV2 with TRBJ1-1; no firm D call. CDR3 size: 13 residues. CDR1 is SNHLY, CDR2 FYNNEI, per germline. Between the trimmed V and J ends, which lost 9 bases and 0 bases, there was a span of 11 bases. In DNA form, the CDR3 reads TGTGCCAGTGAGACAAATCTGAACACTGAAGCTTTCTTT. Translating it yields CASETNLNTEAFF. The full variable domain, with the rest looked up from reference TRBV2 and TRBJ1-1, is EPEVTQTPSHQVTQMGQEVILRCVPISNHLYFYWYRQILGQKVEFLVSFYNNEISEKSEIFDDQFSVERPDGSNFTLKIRSTKLEDSAMYFCASETNLNTEAFFGQGTRLTVV.

The genes are TRBV7-6 and TRBJ2-1; no reliable D call. The CDR3 runs 13 residues. Germline V CDR1 and CDR2: SGHVS, FNYEAQ. V shed 5 bases and J shed 1 base, with 6 bases lying between them. DNA for the CDR3: TGTGCCAGCAGCCGGTTTTCCTACAATGAGCAGTTCTTC. This translates into CASSRFSYNEQFF.

The rearrangement uses TRBV19 and TRBJ1-4; D is undetermined. In germline, CDR1 is LNHDA, CDR2 SQIVND (reference sequence). CDR3 length equals 16 residues. The V gene lost 5 bases and the J gene lost 2 bases, with 15 bases spanning the gap. The DNA of the CDR3 is TGTGCCAGTAGTCCCCGTCTTGGGAGTACTAATGAAAAACTGTTTTTT. Residues: CASSPRLGSTNEKLFF. Full variable domain (remainder filled in from reference TRBV19 and TRBJ1-4): DGGITQSPKYLFRKEGQNVTLSCEQNLNHDAMYWYRQDPGQGLRLIYYSQIVNDFQKGDIAEGYSVSREKKESFPLTVTSAQKNPTAFYLCASSPRLGSTNEKLFFGSGTQLSVL.

The rearrangement uses TRBV6-1 and TRBJ1-4, with 10 bases lining up with TRBD1. V shed 11 bases, J shed 7 bases, and the junction held 10 bases outside the gene matches. Germline loops: CDR1 MNHNS, CDR2 SASEGT. The CDR3 extends over 14 amino acids. The DNA of the CDR3 is TGTGCCGTAAGACAGGGGGCTAATATTGAAAAACTGTTTTTT. Amino acid sequence: CAVRQGANIEKLFF.

This clone was detected a few times. The rearrangement uses TRBV19 and TRBJ1-5; weak D call: TRBD1 (5 bases). CDR3 length: 13 residues. Trimming stripped 6 bases from V and 10 bases from J, with 16 bases between. CDR1 LNHDA and CDR2 SQIVND come from the germline V gene (reference sequence). The CDR3, as DNA: TGTGCCAGTAGCTCCAAACGACAGAATCCCCAGCATTTT. As protein: CASSSKRQNPQHF.

The count of this clone is one. The chain carries TRBV2 and TRBJ2-1; TRBD1 might be the D (5 bases). Germline V gene lookup returns CDR1 SNHLY and CDR2 FYNNEI. Trimming took off 6 bases at V and 4 bases at J, with 16 bases between the two ends. The CDR3 sequence is 15 residues long. This chain's CDR3 is CASRVQGTSYNEQFF. In DNA form, the CDR3 reads TGTGCCAGCAGAGTGCAGGGAACCTCTTACAATGAGCAGTTCTTC.

This sequence joins TRBV6-1 and TRBJ1-5, with TRBD1 as a possible D gene (5 bases). CDR1 is MNHNS and CDR2 is SASEGT in the germline V gene. The CDR3 has 13 amino acids. V lost 3 bases to trimming and J lost 2 bases, with 5 bases between them. This chain's CDR3 is CASSETGNQPQHF. Written as DNA, the CDR3 is TGTGCCAGCAGTGAGACAGGCAATCAGCCCCAGCATTTT.

The chain uses TRBV9 and TRBJ2-5; D call uncertain. CDR3 length: 13 residues. Germline CDR1 SGDLS, CDR2 YYNGEE. V lost 0 bases to trimming and J lost 3 bases, with 6 bases between them. The CDR3 region is CASSVDPKETQYF. CDR3 DNA: TGTGCCAGCAGCGTAGATCCAAAAGAGACCCAGTACTTC.

This clone was observed a handful of times. This chain links TRBV4-1 with TRBJ1-2, with D uncertain. Trimming took off 1 base at V and 4 bases at J, with 13 bases between the two ends. This CDR3 spans 15 amino acids. The germline CDR1 and CDR2 sequences are MGHRA and YSYEKL. The CDR3 coding sequence is TGCGCCAGCAGCCAAGCCGACCTCGAGAGCTATGGCTACACCTTC. Protein: CASSQADLESYGYTF.

This clone was counted only a few times. This chain connects TRBV5-4 to TRBJ1-1; tentatively, D is TRBD1 (6 bases). Germline V CDR1 and CDR2: SGHNT, YYREEE (reference sequence). V lost 5 bases and J lost 2, with 13 bases in between. The CDR3 consists of 14 residues. CDR3 nucleotide sequence: TGTGCCAGCAGACCGGGACAATATAACACTGAAGCTTTCTTT. Protein: CASRPGQYNTEAFF.

The chain carries TRBV29-1 and TRBJ2-2, with a weak D call TRBD2 (6 bases). Trimming stripped 6 bases from V and 7 bases from J, with 15 bases between. The CDR3 is made up of 13 amino acids. Germline V lookup: CDR1 SQVTM, CDR2 ANQGSEA. In nucleotides, the CDR3 is TGCAGCGTACTCTGGGGGGTGAGCGGGGAGCTGTTTTTT. Protein: CSVLWGVSGELFF.

The genes are TRBV7-3 and TRBJ2-3; 12 nucleotides agree with TRBD2. The CDR3 sequence is 16 residues long. Trimming at V came to 5 bases and at J to 4 bases, leaving 7 bases not matched to a gene. Looked up from germline, CDR1 is SGHTA and CDR2 is FQGTGA. CDR3 in DNA: TGTGCCAGCAGCCAACTAGCGGGAGGCCAGGCAGATACGCAGTATTTT. The encoded protein is CASSQLAGGQADTQYF. Looking up the rest from reference TRBV7-3 and TRBJ2-3 gives the full variable domain: GAGVSQTPSNKVTEKGKYVELRCDPISGHTALYWYRQSLGQGPEFLIYFQGTGAADDSGLPNDRFFAVRPEGSVSTLKIQRTERGDSAVYLCASSQLAGGQADTQYFGPGTRLTVL.

This chain connects TRBV2 to TRBJ2-1; 8 bases line up with TRBD2. This CDR3 spans 16 amino acids. CDR1 and CDR2 (germline): SNHLY, FYNNEI. After removal of 9 bases from V and 1 base from J, the junction contained 11 bases not matched to a gene. The CDR3 coding sequence is TGTGCCAGTCTGTCCCAAGCGGGAGATTCCTACAATGAGCAGTTCTTC. This translates into CASLSQAGDSYNEQFF.

V and J are TRBV7-3 and TRBJ2-3, with 8 bases aligning to TRBD1. The CDR3 runs 14 residues. V trimming: 6 bases; J trimming: 0 bases; junction bases outside the gene matches: 2. Per the germline V gene, CDR1 is SGHTA and CDR2 is FQGTGA. Here the CDR3 DNA reads TGTGCCAGCAGAAGGACAGGGAGCACAGATACGCAGTATTTT. Protein sequence: CASRRTGSTDTQYF.

The chain carries TRBV7-9 and TRBJ2-2; perhaps TRBD1 as D (6 bases). CDR3 length: 15 residues. The germline V and J ends were trimmed by 5 bases and 6 bases, with 16 bases remaining between them. Germline assignment: CDR1 SEHNR and CDR2 FQNEAQ (reference sequence). Written as DNA, the CDR3 is TGTGCCAGCAGCACCAGGGGTATAGTTTCCGGGGAGCTGTTTTTT. It encodes CASSTRGIVSGELFF. The variable domain in full, completed from reference TRBV7-9 and TRBJ2-2, reads DTGVSQNPRHKITKRGQNVTFRCDPISEHNRLYWYRQTLGQGPEFLTYFQNEAQLEKSRLLSDRFSAERPKGSFSTLEIQRTEQGDSAMYLCASSTRGIVSGELFFGEGSRLTVL.

This sequence joins TRBV2 and TRBJ2-7, with a possible D match to TRBD2 (5 bases). Trimming stripped 5 bases from V and 3 bases from J, with 11 bases between. Per germline, CDR1 SNHLY and CDR2 FYNNEI. The CDR3 spans 13 residues. The DNA of the CDR3 is TGTGCCAGCAGTTACTCTCGGGGCTACGAGCAGTACTTC. Protein: CASSYSRGYEQYF.

The J gene is TRBJ2-7, the V gene TRBV18, with TRBD2 identical over 8 bases. After removal of 3 bases from V and 3 bases from J, the junction contained 7 bases not matched to a gene. Per germline, CDR1 KGHSH and CDR2 LQKENI. The CDR3 is made up of 15 amino acids. The CDR3 coding sequence is TGTGCCAGCTCACCCGCGTTCACTAGCGGCTACGAGCAGTACTTC. Its protein is CASSPAFTSGYEQYF.

This chain links TRBV9 with TRBJ2-1; 13 nucleotides align to TRBD2. In germline, CDR1 is SGDLS, CDR2 YYNGEE. V shed 0 bases, J shed 6 bases, and the junction held 12 bases outside the gene matches. There are 19 residues in the CDR3. The CDR3 region is CASSVGSGGGLAGRNEQFF. The DNA of the CDR3 is TGTGCCAGCAGCGTAGGAAGTGGCGGGGGACTAGCGGGACGCAATGAGCAGTTCTTC. Together with reference TRBV9 and TRBJ2-1, the CDR3 gives the full variable domain: DSGVTQTPKHLITATGQRVTLRCSPRSGDLSVYWYQQSLDQGLQFLIQYYNGEERAKGNILERFSAQQFPDLHSELNLSSLELGDSALYFCASSVGSGGGLAGRNEQFFGPGTRLTVL.

This clone was observed a single time. This chain links TRBV7-3 with TRBJ2-2; D is possibly TRBD1 (6 bases). Deletions cut 5 bases from V and 5 bases from J, with 18 bases between. CDR1 is SGHTA, CDR2 FQGTGA, per germline. CDR3 length equals 16 residues. The CDR3 reads CASSLSRGAETGELFF. Here the CDR3 DNA reads TGTGCCAGCAGCCTAAGCAGGGGCGCAGAGACCGGGGAGCTGTTTTTT.

The chain employs TRBV19 and TRBJ2-3; the D is unclear. Germline V gives CDR1 LNHDA, CDR2 SQIVND (reference sequence). The CDR3 loop spans 15 amino acids. Deletions cut 0 bases from V and 1 base from J, with 8 bases between. CDR3: CASSIDPGGTDTQYF. In nucleotides, the CDR3 is TGTGCCAGTAGTATAGACCCCGGTGGCACAGATACGCAGTATTTT.

J is TRBJ2-2 and V is TRBV28; 10 bases line up with TRBD2. J was trimmed by 8 bases and V by 4 bases; bases with no gene match: 22. The CDR3 extends over 20 amino acids. In germline, CDR1 is MDHEN, CDR2 SYDVKM. CDR3 in amino acids: CASSWRTLAGVRWHRGELFF. CDR3 bases: TGTGCCAGCAGTTGGAGGACCCTAGCGGGAGTCCGTTGGCATAGGGGGGAGCTGTTTTTT.